The 26 T cell receptor beta chains given below trace back to one sample, sequenced in a study of CD8+ T cells in alopecia areata. Treatment specified: oral pan-JAK inhibitor, 5-10 mg twice daily. cDNA prepared by RNA extraction and subsequent reverse transcription served as the template for sequencing. Generated by immunoSEQ multiplex PCR, the TCRdb table keeps only in-frame clones and is missing some. The repertoire holds about 140,000 clones, about 88% seen once, with under 15% in the top ten. Sample: CD8+ T cells sorted from blood, taken at week 4, from a patient treated with tofacitinib. The receptor source for this set is a human donor with alopecia areata.

The table lists this clone with a count of one. The chain has TRBV29-1 and TRBJ2-1; no reliable D call. This CDR3 has 14 residues. CDR1 and CDR2 from the germline V gene are SQVTM and ANQGSEA. V was shortened by 5 bases and J by 2 bases, with 13 bases between the two germline ends. CDR3 region: CSVRRLGAYNEQFF. As DNA, the CDR3 is TGCAGCGTTCGGCGCCTCGGAGCCTACAATGAGCAGTTCTTC.

The table lists this clone with a count of one. The rearrangement joins TRBV27 to TRBJ2-1; D might be TRBD1 (6 bases). Germline loops: CDR1 MNHEY, CDR2 SMNVEV (reference sequence). Trimming cost V 4 bases and J 4 bases, with 17 bases left between them. The CDR3 covers 16 residues. CDR3 bases: TGTGCCAGCAGTTCCAAACAGGGCTTAGGGTACAATGAGCAGTTCTTC. It encodes CASSSKQGLGYNEQFF.

J is TRBJ2-2 and V is TRBV5-1, with 9 bases identical to TRBD1. Germline CDR1 is SGHRS and CDR2 is YFSETQ. There are 16 residues in the CDR3. The junction had 6 bases not matched to a gene; V was cut back by 3 bases and J by 3 bases. The CDR3 is CASSSIQGADTGELFF. The CDR3 DNA sequence: TGCGCCAGCAGCTCAATACAGGGGGCGGACACCGGGGAGCTGTTTTTT.

The chain has TRBV4-1 and TRBJ1-2, with a possible D match to TRBD1 (5 bases). The CDR3 sequence is 15 residues long. From germline, CDR1 is MGHRA and CDR2 YSYEKL. The V gene lost 1 base and the J gene lost 6 bases, with 15 bases spanning the gap. The CDR3 DNA reads TGCGCCAGCAGCCAAGGTCTGGGGCAGAACCATGGCTACACCTTC. Amino acids: CASSQGLGQNHGYTF.

In DNA form, the CDR3 reads TGTGCCAGCAGTTTTGGGAACACTGAAGCTTTCTTT. It specifies CASSFGNTEAFF. The V and J genes are TRBV27 and TRBJ1-1; D is uncertain. This CDR3 has 12 amino acids. V lost 3 bases and J lost 1, with 3 bases in between. Germline CDR1 reads MNHEY; CDR2 reads SMNVEV (reference sequence).

About this clone itself: This same CDR3 is encoded by further DNA sequences in the sample. The V gene is TRBV9, the J gene TRBJ2-7; the D is unclear. The V gene's germline CDR1 is SGDLS and CDR2 YYNGEE. Trimming pared 4 bases from V and 3 bases from J, leaving 5 bases between. The CDR3 extends over 11 amino acids. The CDR3 loop is CASSQGYEQYF. The CDR3 coding sequence is TGTGCCAGCAGCCAAGGCTACGAGCAGTACTTC.

The chain carries TRBV9 and TRBJ2-7, with 7 nucleotides matching TRBD1. V lost 5 bases to trimming and J lost 3 bases; unmatched junction nucleotides: 11. In germline, CDR1 is SGDLS, CDR2 YYNGEE. CDR3 length equals 15 residues. CDR3 DNA sequence: TGTGCCAGCAGTGAGGGGGCAGGTGGGAGCTACGAGCAGTACTTC. This encodes CASSEGAGGSYEQYF.

The rearrangement uses TRBV6-5 and TRBJ1-1; maybe TRBD1 (6 bases). CDR1 and CDR2 (germline): MNHEY, SVGAGI. V was shortened by 6 bases and J by 0 bases, with 14 bases between the two germline ends. The CDR3 covers 15 residues. The CDR3 bases are TGTGCCAGCAGAATAGGACAGCTCATGAACACTGAAGCTTTCTTT. Translated: CASRIGQLMNTEAFF.

Only one count was recorded for this clone. At the DNA level, this CDR3 is encoded by other sequences in the same sample as well. The rearrangement joins TRBV9 to TRBJ2-7, with D unresolved. The CDR3 is 13 amino acids. Between the trimmed V and J ends, which lost 2 bases and 0 bases, there was a span of 6 bases. CDR1 and CDR2 from the germline V gene are SGDLS and YYNGEE. The CDR3 DNA reads TGTGCCAGCAGCGTCGGCGGCTCCTACGAGCAGTACTTC. Translated, it gives CASSVGGSYEQYF.

This chain links TRBV7-9 with TRBJ2-3; the D gene could be TRBD1 or TRBD2 (5 bases each). Deletions cut 5 bases from V and 5 bases from J, with 17 bases between. CDR3 length equals 15 residues. The germline CDR1 and CDR2 sequences are SEHNR and FQNEAQ (reference sequence). The CDR3, as DNA: TGTGCCAGCAGCACGCCCCGGGGCGAGAGAGATACGCAGTATTTT. It encodes CASSTPRGERDTQYF.

V usage is TRBV11-2 and J usage is TRBJ2-1, with 14 bases fitting TRBD2. Per germline, CDR1 SGHAT and CDR2 FQNNGV. V shed 10 bases, J shed 0 bases, and the junction held 5 bases outside the gene matches. This CDR3 comprises 16 residues. For the CDR3, the DNA is TGTGCCAACGGGGGACTAGCGGGAGACTCCTACAATGAGCAGTTCTTC. Translating gives CANGGLAGDSYNEQFF. Full variable domain (missing parts from reference TRBV11-2 and TRBJ2-1): EAGVAQSPRYKIIEKRQSVAFWCNPISGHATLYWYQQILGQGPKLLIQFQNNGVVDDSQLPKDRFSAERLKGVDSTLKIQPAKLEDSAVYLCANGGLAGDSYNEQFFGPGTRLTVL.

The chain is built from TRBV6-7 and TRBJ2-1; TRBD2 matches 11 bases. TRBV6-7 is sorted into the ORF group, with uncertain function. This CDR3 region has 20 residues. V lost 0 bases to trimming and J lost 4 bases; unmatched junction nucleotides: 14. For the CDR3, the DNA is TGTGCCAGCAGTTACTCTGAACTAGCGGGAGTTGGTGCAAGGTACAATGAGCAGTTCTTC. This codes for CASSYSELAGVGARYNEQFF.

V and J are TRBV5-4 and TRBJ2-1; D is unclear. Trimming took off 3 bases at V and 8 bases at J, with 9 bases between the two ends. CDR1 and CDR2 (germline): SGHNT, YYREEE (reference sequence). The length of the CDR3 is 12 residues. This CDR3 reads CASSYTGDEQFF. The CDR3 DNA reads TGTGCCAGCAGCTATACGGGCGATGAGCAGTTCTTC.

The rearrangement uses TRBV5-1 and TRBJ1-5; 10 bases map to TRBD1. This CDR3 is built from 16 residues. The junction had 9 bases not matched to a gene; V was cut back by 4 bases and J by 5 bases. CDR1 SGHRS and CDR2 YFSETQ come from the germline V gene. The CDR3 loop reads CASSVGTGEEYQPQHF. The CDR3 DNA follows: TGCGCCAGCAGCGTCGGGACAGGGGAAGAATATCAGCCCCAGCATTTT. The full variable domain, rest sourced from reference TRBV5-1 and TRBJ1-5, is KAGVTQTPRYLIKTRGQQVTLSCSPISGHRSVSWYQQTPGQGLQFLFEYFSETQRNKGNFPGRFSGRQFSNSRSEMNVSTLELGDSALYLCASSVGTGEEYQPQHFGDGTRLSIL.

The genes are TRBV5-4 and TRBJ2-7, with 7 bases matching TRBD2. The CDR3 extends over 14 amino acids. V was pared by 4 bases and J by 1 base, with 5 bases of the junction left unmatched. Germline V gives CDR1 SGHNT, CDR2 YYREEE (reference sequence). The CDR3 reads CASSGREGSYEQYF. CDR3 coding DNA: TGTGCCAGCAGCGGGAGGGAAGGATCCTACGAGCAGTACTTC.

The chain has TRBV6-1 and TRBJ2-1; 10 positions match TRBD1. The CDR3 totals 15 residues. V dropped 2 bases and J dropped 8; count of bases not matched to a gene: 6. Germline V gives CDR1 MNHNS, CDR2 SASEGT. The CDR3 region is CASSESTGGVDEQFF. The CDR3 coding sequence is TGTGCCAGCAGTGAATCGACAGGGGGCGTGGATGAGCAGTTCTTC.

This clone was seen only a few times. The V call is TRBV28, the J call TRBJ1-5, with a weak D call TRBD1 (6 bases). Germline CDR1 is MDHEN and CDR2 is SYDVKM. V lost 5 bases and J lost 0, with 17 bases in between. The CDR3 sequence is 17 residues long. As DNA, the CDR3 is TGTGCCAGCAGTGGTACAGGGACCCCTTATAGCAATCAGCCCCAGCATTTT. It specifies CASSGTGTPYSNQPQHF. The full variable domain, rest sourced from reference TRBV28 and TRBJ1-5, is DVKVTQSSRYLVKRTGEKVFLECVQDMDHENMFWYRQDPGLGLRLIYFSYDVKMKEKGDIPEGYSVSREKKERFSLILESASTNQTSMYLCASSGTGTPYSNQPQHFGDGTRLSIL.

This clone was found a few times. V gene TRBV6-1 combines with J gene TRBJ2-3; 12 bases align to TRBD2. Trimming cost V 10 bases and J 5 bases; bases outside gene matches: 10. Germline lookup yields CDR1 MNHNS and CDR2 SASEGT. The CDR3 contains 15 residues. The CDR3 DNA reads TGTGCCACCCAAGAACTAGCGGGAGGAGGAGATACGCAGTATTTT. Amino acid sequence: CATQELAGGGDTQYF.

The chain couples TRBV29-1 to TRBJ2-7, with 10 bases fitting TRBD2. The J segment lost 3 bases and the V segment lost 0 bases, leaving 5 bases of the junction unmatched. This CDR3 spans 15 amino acids. Germline lookup yields CDR1 SQVTM and CDR2 ANQGSEA. DNA for the CDR3: TGCAGCGTTGAAGATCTGGCTAGCGGGAGCTACGAGCAGTACTTC. Protein sequence: CSVEDLASGSYEQYF.

The J gene is TRBJ2-1, the V gene TRBV30; possibly TRBD2 for D (6 bases). Deletions cut 1 base from V and 8 bases from J, with 15 bases between. CDR1 is GTSNPN and CDR2 is SVGIG in the germline V gene (reference sequence). The CDR3 spans 14 residues. The CDR3 region has the DNA TGTGCCTGGAGTGGACTAGATTTCCCTCATGAGCAGTTCTTC. It codes for CAWSGLDFPHEQFF. Together with reference TRBV30 and TRBJ2-1, the CDR3 gives the full variable domain: SQTIHQWPATLVQPVGSPLSLECTVEGTSNPNLYWYRQAAGRGLQLLFYSVGIGQISSEVPQNLSASRPQDRQFILSSKKLLLSDSGFYLCAWSGLDFPHEQFFGPGTRLTVL.

This chain joins TRBV5-1 and TRBJ2-3, with 11 positions matching TRBD2. V trimming: 4 bases; J trimming: 1 base; junction bases outside the gene matches: 8. CDR3 length: 17 amino acids. The germline CDR1 and CDR2 sequences are SGHRS and YFSETQ. CDR3 bases: TGCGCCAGCAGCCATAATCGGGGACTAGCGGGCACAGATACGCAGTATTTT. This encodes CASSHNRGLAGTDTQYF.

J is TRBJ2-2 and V is TRBV4-1; a weak D match, TRBD2 (5 bases). V was pared by 1 base and J by 7 bases, with 13 bases between. Germline V gene sequence: CDR1 MGHRA, CDR2 YSYEKL. This CDR3 is 15 amino acids long. The CDR3 region is CASSQVGESNGELFF. Written as DNA, the CDR3 is TGCGCCAGCAGCCAAGTCGGGGAATCTAACGGGGAGCTGTTTTTT.

V is TRBV4-2 and J is TRBJ1-1; D gene uncertain. The CDR3 sequence is 14 residues long. V lost 3 bases and J 0 bases, leaving 8 bases between the germline ends. Germline CDR1 is LGHNA and CDR2 is YNFKEQ. CDR3 coding DNA: TGTGCCAGCAGCCATTCAGGAATGAACACTGAAGCTTTCTTT. This codes for CASSHSGMNTEAFF.

The chain has TRBV29-1 and TRBJ2-3; 11 positions agree with TRBD2. The CDR3 runs 17 residues. V shed 5 bases, J shed 2 bases, and the junction held 12 bases outside the gene matches. Germline CDR1 and CDR2: SQVTM and ANQGSEA. The CDR3: CSVSARGTSGSTDTQYF. The CDR3 DNA is TGCAGCGTTTCCGCCCGGGGGACTAGCGGATCCACAGATACGCAGTATTTT.

Worth noting for this clone: Other DNA sequences in the same sample also yield this CDR3. The chain combines TRBV29-1 with TRBJ2-5; no firm D call. CDR1 SQVTM and CDR2 ANQGSEA come from the germline V gene. Between the trimmed V and J ends, which lost 5 bases and 2 bases, there was a span of 6 bases. CDR3 length equals 11 residues. In nucleotides, the CDR3 is TGCAGCGTTCAAAATCAAGAGACCCAGTACTTC. It translates to CSVQNQETQYF.

CDR3 residues: CASNSGSGANVLTF. The CDR3 DNA is TGTGCCAGCAACTCAGGGTCTGGGGCCAACGTCCTGACTTTC. This rearrangement joins TRBV2 to TRBJ2-6, with a tentative D call TRBD1 (5 bases). V shed 7 bases and J shed 1 base, with 8 bases lying between them. This CDR3 contains 14 residues. Germline V gene lookup returns CDR1 SNHLY and CDR2 FYNNEI.